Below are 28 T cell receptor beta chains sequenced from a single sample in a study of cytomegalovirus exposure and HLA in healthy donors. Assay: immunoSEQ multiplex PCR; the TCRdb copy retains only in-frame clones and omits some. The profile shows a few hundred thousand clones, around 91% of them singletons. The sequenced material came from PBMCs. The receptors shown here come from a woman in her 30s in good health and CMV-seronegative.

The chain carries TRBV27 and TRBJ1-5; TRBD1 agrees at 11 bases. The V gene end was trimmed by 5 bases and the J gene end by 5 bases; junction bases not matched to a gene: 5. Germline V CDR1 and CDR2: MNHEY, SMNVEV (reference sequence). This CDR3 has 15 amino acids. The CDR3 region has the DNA TGTGCCAGCAGTCTGGGGGGACAGGGGGATCAGCCCCAGCATTTT. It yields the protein CASSLGGQGDQPQHF.

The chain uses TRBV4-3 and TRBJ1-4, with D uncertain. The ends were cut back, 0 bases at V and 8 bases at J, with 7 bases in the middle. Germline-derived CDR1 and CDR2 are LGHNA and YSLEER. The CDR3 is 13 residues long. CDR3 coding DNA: TGCGCCAGCAGCCAAGATCTGGGAGAAAAACTGTTTTTT. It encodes CASSQDLGEKLFF.

CDR3 bases: TGTGCCAGCAGCTCCAGCGGCTACGAGCAGTACTTC. Protein: CASSSSGYEQYF. This chain links TRBV5-4 with TRBJ2-7, with D possibly being TRBD2 (5 bases). Germline assignment: CDR1 SGHNT and CDR2 YYREEE (reference sequence). The CDR3 contains 12 residues. Deletions cut 3 bases from V and 3 bases from J, with 7 bases between.

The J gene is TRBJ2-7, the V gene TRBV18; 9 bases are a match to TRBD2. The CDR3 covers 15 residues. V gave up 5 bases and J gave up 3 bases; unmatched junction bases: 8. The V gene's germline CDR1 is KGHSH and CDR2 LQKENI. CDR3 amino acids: CASSSLAGNLYEQYF. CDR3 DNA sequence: TGTGCCAGCTCAAGCCTAGCGGGAAACCTCTACGAGCAGTACTTC.

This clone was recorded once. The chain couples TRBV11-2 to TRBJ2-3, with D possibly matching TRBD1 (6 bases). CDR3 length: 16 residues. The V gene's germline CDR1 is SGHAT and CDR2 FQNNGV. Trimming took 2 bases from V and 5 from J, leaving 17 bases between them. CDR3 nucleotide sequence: TGTGCCAGCAGCTTAAGGCCCTCCCAGGGGAAAGATACGCAGTATTTT. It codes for CASSLRPSQGKDTQYF.

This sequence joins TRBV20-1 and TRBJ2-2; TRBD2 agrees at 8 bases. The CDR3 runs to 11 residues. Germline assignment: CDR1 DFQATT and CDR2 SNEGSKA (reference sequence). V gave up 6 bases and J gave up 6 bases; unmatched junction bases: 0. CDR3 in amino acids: CSAGRAGELFF. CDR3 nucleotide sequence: TGCAGTGCCGGGAGGGCCGGGGAGCTGTTTTTT.

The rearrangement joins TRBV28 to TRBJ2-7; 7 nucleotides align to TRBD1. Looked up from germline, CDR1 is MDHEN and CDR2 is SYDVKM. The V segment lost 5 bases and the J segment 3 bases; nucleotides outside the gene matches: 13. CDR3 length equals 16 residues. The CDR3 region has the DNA TGTGCCAGCAGTCCACTGACAGGGAGTTTGGTCTACGAGCAGTACTTC. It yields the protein CASSPLTGSLVYEQYF.

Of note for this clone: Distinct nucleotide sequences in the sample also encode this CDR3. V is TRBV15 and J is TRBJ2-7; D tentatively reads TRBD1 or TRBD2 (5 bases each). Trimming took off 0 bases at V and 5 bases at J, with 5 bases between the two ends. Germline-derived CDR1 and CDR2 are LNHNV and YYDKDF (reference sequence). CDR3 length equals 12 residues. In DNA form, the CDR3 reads TGTGCCACCAGCAGAGAGGGGGACGAGCAGTACTTC. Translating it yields CATSREGDEQYF.

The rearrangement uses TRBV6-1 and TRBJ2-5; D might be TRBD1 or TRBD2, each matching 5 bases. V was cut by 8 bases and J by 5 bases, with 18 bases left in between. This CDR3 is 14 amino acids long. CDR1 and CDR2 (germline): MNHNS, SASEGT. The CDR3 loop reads CASRSGTPVETQYF. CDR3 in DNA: TGTGCCAGCCGGTCCGGGACCCCCGTGGAGACCCAGTACTTC.

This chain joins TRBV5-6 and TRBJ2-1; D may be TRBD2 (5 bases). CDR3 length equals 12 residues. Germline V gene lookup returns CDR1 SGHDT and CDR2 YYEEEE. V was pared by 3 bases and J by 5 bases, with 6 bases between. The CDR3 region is CASSYGDNEQFF. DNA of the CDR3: TGTGCCAGCAGCTACGGGGACAATGAGCAGTTCTTC. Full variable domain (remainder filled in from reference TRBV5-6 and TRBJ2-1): DAGVTQSPTHLIKTRGQQVTLRCSPKSGHDTVSWYQQALGQGPQFIFQYYEEEERQRGNFPDRFSGHQFPNYSSELNVNALLLGDSALYLCASSYGDNEQFFGPGTRLTVL.

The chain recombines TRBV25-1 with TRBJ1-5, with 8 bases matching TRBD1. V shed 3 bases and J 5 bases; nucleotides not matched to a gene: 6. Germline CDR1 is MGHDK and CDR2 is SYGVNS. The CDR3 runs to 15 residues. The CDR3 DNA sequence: TGTGCCAGCAGTGACGGGCAGGGGGCTCATCAGCCCCAGCATTTT. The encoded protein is CASSDGQGAHQPQHF.

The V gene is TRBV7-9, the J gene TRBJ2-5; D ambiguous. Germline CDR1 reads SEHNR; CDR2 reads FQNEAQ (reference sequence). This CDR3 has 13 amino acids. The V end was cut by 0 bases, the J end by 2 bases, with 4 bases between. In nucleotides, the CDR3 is TGTGCCAGCAGCTTAGCGTGGCAAGAGACCCAGTACTTC. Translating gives CASSLAWQETQYF.

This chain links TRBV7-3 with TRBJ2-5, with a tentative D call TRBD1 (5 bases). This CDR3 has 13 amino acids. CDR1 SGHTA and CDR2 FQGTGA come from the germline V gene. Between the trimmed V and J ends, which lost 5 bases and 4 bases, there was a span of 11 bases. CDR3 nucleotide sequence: TGTGCCAGCAGCCCAGGGCGATCAGAGACCCAGTACTTC. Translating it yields CASSPGRSETQYF.

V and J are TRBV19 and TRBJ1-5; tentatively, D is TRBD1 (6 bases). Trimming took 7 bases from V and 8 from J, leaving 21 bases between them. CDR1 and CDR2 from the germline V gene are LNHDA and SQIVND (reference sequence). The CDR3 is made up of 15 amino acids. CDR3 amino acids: CASTTGTRGVKPQHF. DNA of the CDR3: TGTGCCAGTACGACCGGGACAAGGGGGGTTAAGCCCCAGCATTTT.

The CDR3 DNA sequence: TGTGCCAGCAGTGAATCGAGGGGCGAGAGTATGAACACTGAAGCTTTCTTT. It yields the protein CASSESRGESMNTEAFF. This chain joins TRBV6-1 and TRBJ1-1, with D perhaps TRBD1 (5 bases). The germline gives CDR1 MNHNS, CDR2 SASEGT. This CDR3 spans 17 amino acids. The V end was cut by 2 bases, the J end by 0 bases, with 16 bases between.

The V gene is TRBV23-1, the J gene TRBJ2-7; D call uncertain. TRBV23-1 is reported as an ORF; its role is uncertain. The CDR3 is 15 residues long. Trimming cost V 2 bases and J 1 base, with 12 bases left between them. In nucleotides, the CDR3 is TGCGCCAGCAGTCAACCAGCGAAACAATCCTACGAGCAGTACTTC. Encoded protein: CASSQPAKQSYEQYF.

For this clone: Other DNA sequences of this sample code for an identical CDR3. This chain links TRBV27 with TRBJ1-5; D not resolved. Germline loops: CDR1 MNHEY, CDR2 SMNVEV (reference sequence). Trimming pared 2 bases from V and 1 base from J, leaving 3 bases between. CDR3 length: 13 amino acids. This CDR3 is CASSLDSNQPQHF. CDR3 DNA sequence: TGTGCCAGCAGTTTAGACAGCAATCAGCCCCAGCATTTT.

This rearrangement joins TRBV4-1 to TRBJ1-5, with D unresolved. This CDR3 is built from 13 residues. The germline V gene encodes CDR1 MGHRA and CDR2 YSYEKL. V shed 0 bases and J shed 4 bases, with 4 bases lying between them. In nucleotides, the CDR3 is TGCGCCAGCAGCCAAGACGCAAATCAGCCCCAGCATTTT. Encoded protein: CASSQDANQPQHF.

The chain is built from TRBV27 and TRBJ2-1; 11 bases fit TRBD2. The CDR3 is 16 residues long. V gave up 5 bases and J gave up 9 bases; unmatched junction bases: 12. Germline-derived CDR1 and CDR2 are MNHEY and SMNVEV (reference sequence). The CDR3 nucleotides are TGTGCCAGCAGTCCCGAGCGACTAGCGGGATTCAGTGAGCAGTTCTTC. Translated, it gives CASSPERLAGFSEQFF.

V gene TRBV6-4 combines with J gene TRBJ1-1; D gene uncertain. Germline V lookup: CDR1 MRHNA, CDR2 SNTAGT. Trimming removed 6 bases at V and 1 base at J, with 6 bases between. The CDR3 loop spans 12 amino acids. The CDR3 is CASRGWNTEAFF. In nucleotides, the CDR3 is TGTGCCAGCAGGGGATGGAACACTGAAGCTTTCTTT.

The CDR3 here is CASSLSAGRGYEQYF. CDR3 bases: TGTGCCAGCAGTTTATCGGCGGGCAGGGGGTACGAGCAGTACTTC. The chain uses TRBV27 and TRBJ2-7; 7 nucleotides match TRBD1. This CDR3 contains 15 residues. The ends lost 0 bases at V and 4 bases at J; junction bases unmatched: 6. CDR1 is MNHEY, CDR2 SMNVEV, per germline (reference sequence).

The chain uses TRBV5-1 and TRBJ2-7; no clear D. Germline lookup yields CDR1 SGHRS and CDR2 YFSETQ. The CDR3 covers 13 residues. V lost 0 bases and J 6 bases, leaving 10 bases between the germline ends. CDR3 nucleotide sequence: TGCGCCAGCAGCTTGGATTTAGAAGGCGAGCAGTACTTC. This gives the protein CASSLDLEGEQYF. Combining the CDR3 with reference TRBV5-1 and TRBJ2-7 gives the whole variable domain KAGVTQTPRYLIKTRGQQVTLSCSPISGHRSVSWYQQTPGQGLQFLFEYFSETQRNKGNFPGRFSGRQFSNSRSEMNVSTLELGDSALYLCASSLDLEGEQYFGPGTRLTVT.

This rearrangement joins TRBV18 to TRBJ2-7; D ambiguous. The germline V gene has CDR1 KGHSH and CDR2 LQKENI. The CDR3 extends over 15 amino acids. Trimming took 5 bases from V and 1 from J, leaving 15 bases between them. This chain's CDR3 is CASSYYGPNSYEQYF. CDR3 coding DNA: TGTGCCAGCTCATACTACGGGCCAAATTCCTACGAGCAGTACTTC.

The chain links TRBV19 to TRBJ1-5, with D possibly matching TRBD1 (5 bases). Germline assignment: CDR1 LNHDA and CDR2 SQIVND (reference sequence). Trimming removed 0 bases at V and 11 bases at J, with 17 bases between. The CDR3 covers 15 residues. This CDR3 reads CASSIDRLGQGSQHF. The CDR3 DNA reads TGTGCCAGTAGTATAGACAGGTTGGGGCAAGGGTCCCAGCATTTT. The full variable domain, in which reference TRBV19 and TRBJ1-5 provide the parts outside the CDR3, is DGGITQSPKYLFRKEGQNVTLSCEQNLNHDAMYWYRQDPGQGLRLIYYSQIVNDFQKGDIAEGYSVSREKKESFPLTVTSAQKNPTAFYLCASSIDRLGQGSQHFGDGTRLSIL.

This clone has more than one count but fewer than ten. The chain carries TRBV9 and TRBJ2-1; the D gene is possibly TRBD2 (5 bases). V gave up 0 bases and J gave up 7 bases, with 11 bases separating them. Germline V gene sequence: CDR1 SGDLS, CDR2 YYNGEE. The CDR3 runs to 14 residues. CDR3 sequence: CASSVATWENEQFF. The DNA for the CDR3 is TGTGCCAGCAGCGTAGCTACGTGGGAGAATGAGCAGTTCTTC.

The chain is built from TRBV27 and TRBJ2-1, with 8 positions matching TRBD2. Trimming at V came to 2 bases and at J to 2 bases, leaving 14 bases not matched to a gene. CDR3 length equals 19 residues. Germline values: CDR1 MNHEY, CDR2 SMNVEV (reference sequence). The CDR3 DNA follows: TGTGCCAGCAGTTTAGAGCCCCTTCCTAGCGGGCTAGCCTACAATGAGCAGTTCTTC. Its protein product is CASSLEPLPSGLAYNEQFF.

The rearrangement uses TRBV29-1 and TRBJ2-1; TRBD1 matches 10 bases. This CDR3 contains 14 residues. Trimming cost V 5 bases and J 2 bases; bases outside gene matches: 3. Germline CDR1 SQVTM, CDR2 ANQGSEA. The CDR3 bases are TGCAGCGTTTGGGACAGGGGCACCTACAATGAGCAGTTCTTC. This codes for CSVWDRGTYNEQFF.

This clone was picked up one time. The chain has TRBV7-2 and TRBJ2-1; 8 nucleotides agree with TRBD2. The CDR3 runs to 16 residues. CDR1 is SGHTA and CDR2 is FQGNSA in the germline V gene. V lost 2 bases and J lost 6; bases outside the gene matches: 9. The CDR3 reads CASSLRGGLVINEQFF. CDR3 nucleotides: TGTGCCAGCAGCTTAAGGGGGGGACTAGTGATCAATGAGCAGTTCTTC.